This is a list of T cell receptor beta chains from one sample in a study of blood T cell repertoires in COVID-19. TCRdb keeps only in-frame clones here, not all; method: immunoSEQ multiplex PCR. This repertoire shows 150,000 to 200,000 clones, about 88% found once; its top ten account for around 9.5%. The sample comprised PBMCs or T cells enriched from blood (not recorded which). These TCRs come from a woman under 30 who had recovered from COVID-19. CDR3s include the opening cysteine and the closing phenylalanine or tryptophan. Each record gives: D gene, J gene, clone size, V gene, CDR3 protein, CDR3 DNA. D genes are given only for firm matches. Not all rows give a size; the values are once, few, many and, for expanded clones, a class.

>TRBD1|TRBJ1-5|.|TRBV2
CASSGPGQGTYSNQPQHF
TGTGCCAGCAGTGGGCCCGGACAGGGGACTTATAGCAATCAGCCCCAGCATTTT
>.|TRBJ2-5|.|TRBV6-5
CASRPYTGKQETQYF
TGTGCCAGCAGACCCTACACAGGGAAACAAGAGACCCAGTACTTC
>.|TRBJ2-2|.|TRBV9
CASSVGGQTIIDGLFF
TGTGCCAGCAGCGTAGGCGGGCAGACGATCATCGATGGGCTGTTTTTT
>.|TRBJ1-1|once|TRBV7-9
CASSFNTNTEAFF
TGTGCCAGCAGCTTCAACACGAACACTGAAGCTTTCTTT
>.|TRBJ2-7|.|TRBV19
CASSPQQGTYEQYF
TGTGCCAGTAGTCCCCAACAGGGAACTTACGAGCAGTACTTC
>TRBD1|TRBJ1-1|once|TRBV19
CASSTRNGTGGPRAFF
TGTGCCAGTAGTACGAGAAACGGGACAGGGGGCCCCCGGGCTTTCTTT
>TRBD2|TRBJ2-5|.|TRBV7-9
CASSLALAGGGETQYF
TGTGCCAGCAGCTTAGCCCTCGCGGGAGGCGGGGAGACCCAGTACTTC
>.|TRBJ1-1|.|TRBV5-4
CASSLAGTSLEAFF
TGTGCCAGCAGCTTGGCCGGGACATCCCTTGAAGCTTTCTTT
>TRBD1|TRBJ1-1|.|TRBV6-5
CASSLQTGGRTEAFF
TGTGCCAGCAGCCTCCAAACAGGGGGTCGCACTGAAGCTTTCTTT
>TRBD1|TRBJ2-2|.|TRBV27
CASRISGQTNTGELFF
TGTGCCAGTCGGATCTCGGGACAGACGAACACCGGGGAGCTGTTTTTT
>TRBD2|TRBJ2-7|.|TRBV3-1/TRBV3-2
CASSRGLAGGPPEQYF
TGTGCCAGCAGCAGGGGACTAGCGGGGGGCCCCCCCGAGCAGTACTTC
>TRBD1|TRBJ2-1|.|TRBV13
CASSARDRGRNEQFF
TGTGCCAGCAGCGCCCGGGACAGGGGTAGGAATGAGCAGTTCTTC
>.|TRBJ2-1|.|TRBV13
CASTRGGNEQFF
TGTGCCAGCACTCGCGGTGGGAATGAGCAGTTCTTC
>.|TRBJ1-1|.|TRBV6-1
CASSEPGLQAFF
TGTGCCAGCAGTGAACCGGGACTGCAAGCTTTCTTT
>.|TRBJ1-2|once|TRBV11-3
CASSLDAGLRTRDGYTF
TGTGCCAGCAGCTTAGACGCAGGGCTCCGGACCAGGGATGGCTACACCTTC
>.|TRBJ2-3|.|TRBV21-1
CASSIGTGSHTQYF
TGTGCCAGCAGCATAGGGACAGGCTCGCATACGCAGTATTTT
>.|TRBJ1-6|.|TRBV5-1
CASSLRGLDSPLHF
TGCGCCAGCAGCTTACGTGGGCTGGATTCACCCCTCCACTTT
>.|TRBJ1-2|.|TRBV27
CASRSQTGGYTF
TGTGCCAGCAGGTCCCAGACAGGAGGCTACACCTTC
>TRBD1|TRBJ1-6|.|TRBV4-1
CASRDRGNSPLHF
TGCGCCAGCAGAGACAGGGGTAATTCACCCCTCCACTTT
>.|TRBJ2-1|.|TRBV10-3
CAISAGQNEQFF
TGTGCCATCAGTGCGGGTCAAAATGAGCAGTTCTTC
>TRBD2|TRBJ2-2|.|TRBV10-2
CASSNAFIAGGTGELFF
TGCGCCAGCAGTAACGCCTTTATAGCGGGGGGCACCGGGGAGCTGTTTTTT
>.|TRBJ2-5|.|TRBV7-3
CASSLNPSETQYF
TGTGCCAGCAGCTTAAATCCGTCAGAGACCCAGTACTTC
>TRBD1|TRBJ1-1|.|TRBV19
CASRDGQGIFTEAFF
TGTGCCAGTAGGGACGGACAGGGAATATTCACTGAAGCTTTCTTT
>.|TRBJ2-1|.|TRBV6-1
CASSEAPSYNEQFF
TGTGCCAGCAGTGAAGCTCCTTCCTACAATGAGCAGTTCTTC
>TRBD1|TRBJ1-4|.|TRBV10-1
CASGMTGDEKLFF
TGCGCCAGCGGGATGACAGGGGATGAAAAACTGTTTTTT
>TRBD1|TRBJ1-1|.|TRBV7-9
CASSSDTGTGRLAEAFF
TGTGCCAGCAGCTCAGACACCGGGACAGGGAGATTGGCTGAAGCTTTCTTT
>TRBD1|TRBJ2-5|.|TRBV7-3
CASSLTGGAHQETQYF
TGTGCCAGCAGCTTAACAGGGGGCGCGCACCAAGAGACCCAGTACTTC
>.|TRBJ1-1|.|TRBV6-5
CASSLKGLNTEAFF
TGTGCCAGCAGTCTTAAGGGGCTGAACACTGAAGCTTTCTTT
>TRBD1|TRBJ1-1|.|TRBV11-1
CASSADRVTEAFF
TGTGCCAGCAGCGCCGACAGGGTCACTGAAGCTTTCTTT
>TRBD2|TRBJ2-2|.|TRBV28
CASSQLLGAWTSGRGRDTGELFF
TGTGCCAGCAGCCAACTGTTGGGGGCTTGGACTAGCGGGAGAGGGCGGGACACCGGGGAGCTGTTTTTT
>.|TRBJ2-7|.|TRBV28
CASSFSRTISSYEQYF
TGTGCCAGCAGTTTCTCACGGACTATTAGCTCCTACGAGCAGTACTTC
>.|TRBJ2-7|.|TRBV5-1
CASSFGGFPYEQYF
TGCGCCAGCAGCTTCGGCGGGTTTCCCTACGAGCAGTACTTC
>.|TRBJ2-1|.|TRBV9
CASSGGTLNEQFF
TGTGCCAGCAGCGGAGGGACTCTCAATGAGCAGTTCTTC
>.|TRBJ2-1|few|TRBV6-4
CASSGTDSYNEQFF
TGTGCCAGCAGTGGGACAGACTCCTACAATGAGCAGTTCTTC
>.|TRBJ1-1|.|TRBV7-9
CASSLAPADTLNTEAFF
TGTGCCAGCAGCTTAGCCCCGGCCGACACTTTGAACACTGAAGCTTTCTTT
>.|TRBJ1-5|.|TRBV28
CASSPRAYRTNQPQHF
TGTGCCAGCAGTCCCAGGGCCTACAGGACCAATCAGCCCCAGCATTTT
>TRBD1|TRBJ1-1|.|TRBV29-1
CSVYIPRQGEAFF
TGCAGCGTCTACATCCCGCGACAGGGTGAAGCTTTCTTT
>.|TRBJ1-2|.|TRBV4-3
CASSQDLTRSTDGYTF
TGCGCCAGCAGCCAAGATCTTACGCGGTCCACGGATGGCTACACCTTC
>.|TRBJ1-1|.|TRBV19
CASSILTEAFF
TGTGCCAGTAGTATACTCACTGAAGCTTTCTTT
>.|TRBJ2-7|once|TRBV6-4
CASSNSTGAYEQYF
TGTGCCAGCAGTAATTCGACAGGAGCCTACGAGCAGTACTTC
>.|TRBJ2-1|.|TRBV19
CASSIVLGDEQFF
TGTGCCAGTAGTATAGTATTGGGCGATGAGCAGTTCTTC
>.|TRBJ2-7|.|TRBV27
CASSPGRGPYEQYF
TGTGCCAGCAGCCCTGGCAGGGGTCCCTACGAGCAGTACTTC
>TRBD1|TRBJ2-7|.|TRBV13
CASSLGLDRGRYEQYF
TGTGCCAGCAGCTTAGGCCTGGACAGGGGGCGATACGAGCAGTACTTC
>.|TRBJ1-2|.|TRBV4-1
CASSLFQTITNYGYTF
TGCGCCAGCAGCTTATTTCAGACTATCACTAACTATGGCTACACCTTC
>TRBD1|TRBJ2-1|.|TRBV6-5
CASSSGQGLYNEQFF
TGTGCCAGCAGCTCGGGACAGGGGCTCTACAATGAGCAGTTCTTC
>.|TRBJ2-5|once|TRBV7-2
CASSMTSIETQYF
TGTGCCAGCAGCATGACTAGTATTGAGACCCAGTACTTC
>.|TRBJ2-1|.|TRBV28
CASSFVGQGMNAGSDNEQFF
TGTGCCAGCAGTTTTGTGGGTCAGGGTATGAATGCGGGGTCAGACAATGAGCAGTTCTTC
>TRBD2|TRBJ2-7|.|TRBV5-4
CASSSSAGAYEQYF
TGTGCCAGCAGCTCCTCGGCGGGGGCCTACGAGCAGTACTTC
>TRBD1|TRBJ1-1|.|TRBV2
CASRETGTNTEAFF
TGTGCCAGCAGAGAGACAGGGACGAACACTGAAGCTTTCTTT
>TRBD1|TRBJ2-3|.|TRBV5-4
CASSSGTGRDTQYF
TGTGCCAGCAGCTCCGGGACAGGGCGGGATACGCAGTATTTT
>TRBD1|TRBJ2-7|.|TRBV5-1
CASSPSGQIYEQYF
TGCGCCAGCAGCCCCTCGGGACAGATCTACGAGCAGTACTTC
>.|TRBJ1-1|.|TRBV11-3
CASSLTGGETEAFF
TGTGCCAGCAGCTTAACGGGGGGAGAAACTGAAGCTTTCTTT
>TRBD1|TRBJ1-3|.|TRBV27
CASGWTGPSSGNTIYF
TGTGCCAGCGGATGGACAGGGCCCTCCTCTGGAAACACCATATATTTT
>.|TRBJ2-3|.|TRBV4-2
CASSHIGSTDTQYF
TGTGCCAGCAGCCATATCGGGAGCACAGATACGCAGTATTTT
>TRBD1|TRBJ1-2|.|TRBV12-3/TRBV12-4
CASSSDRIYGYTF
TGTGCCAGCAGCTCGGACAGGATCTATGGCTACACCTTC
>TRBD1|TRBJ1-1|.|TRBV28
CASSFQGAGTEAFF
TGTGCCAGCAGTTTTCAGGGGGCGGGCACTGAAGCTTTCTTT
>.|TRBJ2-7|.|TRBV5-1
CASSLVTANEQYF
TGCGCCAGCAGCTTGGTCACAGCTAACGAGCAGTACTTC
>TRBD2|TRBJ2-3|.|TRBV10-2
CASSDRLAGAYRTDTQYF
TGCGCCAGCAGTGATAGACTAGCGGGGGCCTACCGCACAGATACGCAGTATTTT
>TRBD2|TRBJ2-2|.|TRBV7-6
CASSLAMGRAGELFF
TGTGCCAGCAGCTTAGCGATGGGGAGGGCCGGGGAGCTGTTTTTT
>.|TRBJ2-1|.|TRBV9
CASSPQEWLEQQFF
TGTGCCAGCAGCCCCCAAGAGTGGTTGGAGCAGCAGTTCTTC